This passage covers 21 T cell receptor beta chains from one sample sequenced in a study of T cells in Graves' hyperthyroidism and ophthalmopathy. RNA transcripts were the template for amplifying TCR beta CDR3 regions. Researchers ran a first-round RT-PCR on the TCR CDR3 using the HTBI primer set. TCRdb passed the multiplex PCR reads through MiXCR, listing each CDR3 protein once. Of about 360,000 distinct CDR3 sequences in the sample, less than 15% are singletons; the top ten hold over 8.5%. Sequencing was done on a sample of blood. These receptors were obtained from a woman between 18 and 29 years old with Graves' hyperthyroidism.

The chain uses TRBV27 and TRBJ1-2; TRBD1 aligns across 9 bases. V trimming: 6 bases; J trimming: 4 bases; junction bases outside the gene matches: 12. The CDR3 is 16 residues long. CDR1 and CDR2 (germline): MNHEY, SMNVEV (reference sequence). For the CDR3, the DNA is TGTGCCAGCAGCCTAACTCCGACAGGGGGGACCTATGGCTACACCTTC. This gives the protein CASSLTPTGGTYGYTF.

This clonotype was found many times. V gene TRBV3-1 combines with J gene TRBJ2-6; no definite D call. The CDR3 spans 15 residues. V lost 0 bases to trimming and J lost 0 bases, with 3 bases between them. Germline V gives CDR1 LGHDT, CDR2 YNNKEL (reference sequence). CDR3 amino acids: CASSQDLSGANVLTF. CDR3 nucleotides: TGTGCCAGCAGCCAAGACCTCTCTGGGGCCAACGTCCTGACTTTC.

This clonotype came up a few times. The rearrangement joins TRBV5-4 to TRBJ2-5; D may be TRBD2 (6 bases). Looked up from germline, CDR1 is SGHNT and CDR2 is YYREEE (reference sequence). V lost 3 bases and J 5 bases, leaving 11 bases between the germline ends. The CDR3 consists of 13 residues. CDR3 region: CASSSGLEETQYF. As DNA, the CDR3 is TGTGCCAGCAGCTCGGGACTGGAGGAGACCCAGTACTTC.

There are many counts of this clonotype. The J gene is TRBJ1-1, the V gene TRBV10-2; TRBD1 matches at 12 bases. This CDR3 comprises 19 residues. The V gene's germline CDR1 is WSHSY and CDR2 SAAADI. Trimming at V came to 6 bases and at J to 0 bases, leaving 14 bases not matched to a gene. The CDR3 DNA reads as TGCGCCAGCAGAGGACCCGGGACAGGGGGCAAACTAATGAACACTGAAGCTTTCTTT. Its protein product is CASRGPGTGGKLMNTEAFF.

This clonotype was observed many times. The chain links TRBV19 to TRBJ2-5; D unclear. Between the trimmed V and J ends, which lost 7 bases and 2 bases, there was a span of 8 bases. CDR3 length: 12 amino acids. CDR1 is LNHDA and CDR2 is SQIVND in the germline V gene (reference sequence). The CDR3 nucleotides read TGTGCCAGTACCGGACGGCAAGAGACCCAGTACTTC. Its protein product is CASTGRQETQYF. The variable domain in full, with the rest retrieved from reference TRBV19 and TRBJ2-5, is DGGITQSPKYLFRKEGQNVTLSCEQNLNHDAMYWYRQDPGQGLRLIYYSQIVNDFQKGDIAEGYSVSREKKESFPLTVTSAQKNPTAFYLCASTGRQETQYFGPGTRLLVL.

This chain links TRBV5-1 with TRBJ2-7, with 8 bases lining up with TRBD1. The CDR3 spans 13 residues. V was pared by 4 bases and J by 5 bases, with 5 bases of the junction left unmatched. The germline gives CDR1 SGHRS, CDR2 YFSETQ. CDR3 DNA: TGCGCCAGCAGCCTGGGACAGGCAGACGAGCAGTACTTC. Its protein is CASSLGQADEQYF.

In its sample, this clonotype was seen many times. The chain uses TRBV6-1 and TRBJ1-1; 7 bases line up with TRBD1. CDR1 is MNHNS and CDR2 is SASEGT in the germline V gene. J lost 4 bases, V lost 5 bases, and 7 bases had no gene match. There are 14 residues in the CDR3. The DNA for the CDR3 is TGTGCCAGCAGTTATGTTGCAGGGGGCACTGAAGCTTTCTTT. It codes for CASSYVAGGTEAFF.

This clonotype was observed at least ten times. The CDR3 DNA is TGTGCCAGCTCACCAAGGCAGGGAAACGAGCAGTACTTC. The encoded protein is CASSPRQGNEQYF. The chain has TRBV18 and TRBJ2-7, with a possible D match to TRBD1 (5 bases). Germline CDR1 and CDR2: KGHSH and LQKENI. V was clipped by 2 bases and J by 5 bases, with 10 bases between them. This CDR3 contains 13 residues.

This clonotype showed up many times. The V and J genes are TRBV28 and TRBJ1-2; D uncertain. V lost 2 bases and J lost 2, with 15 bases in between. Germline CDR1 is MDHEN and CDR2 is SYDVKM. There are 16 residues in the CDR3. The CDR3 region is CASSLGSAQRNYGYTF. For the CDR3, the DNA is TGTGCCAGCAGTTTAGGGTCTGCTCAGAGAAACTATGGCTACACCTTC.

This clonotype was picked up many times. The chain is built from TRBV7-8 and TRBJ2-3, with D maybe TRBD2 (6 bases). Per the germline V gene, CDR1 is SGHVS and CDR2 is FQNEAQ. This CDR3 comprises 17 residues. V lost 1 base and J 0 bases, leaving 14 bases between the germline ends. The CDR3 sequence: CASSLVAGFLSTDTQYF. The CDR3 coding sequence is TGTGCCAGCAGCTTAGTGGCGGGGTTCCTGAGCACAGATACGCAGTATTTT.

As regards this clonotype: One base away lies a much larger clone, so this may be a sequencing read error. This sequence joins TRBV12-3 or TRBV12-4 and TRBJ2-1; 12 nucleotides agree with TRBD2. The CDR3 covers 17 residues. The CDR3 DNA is TGTGCCAGCAGTTTCGGAGCTAGCGGGGGGGCATTGGATGAGCAGTCCTTC. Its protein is CASSFGASGGALDEQSF.

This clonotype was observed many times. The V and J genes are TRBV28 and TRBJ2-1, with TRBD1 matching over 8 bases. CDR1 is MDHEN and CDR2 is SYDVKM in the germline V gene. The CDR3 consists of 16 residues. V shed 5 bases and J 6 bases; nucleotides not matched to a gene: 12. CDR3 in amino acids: CASSPSGQGPSNEQFF. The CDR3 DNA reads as TGTGCCAGCAGTCCTTCCGGACAGGGACCTAGCAATGAGCAGTTCTTC.

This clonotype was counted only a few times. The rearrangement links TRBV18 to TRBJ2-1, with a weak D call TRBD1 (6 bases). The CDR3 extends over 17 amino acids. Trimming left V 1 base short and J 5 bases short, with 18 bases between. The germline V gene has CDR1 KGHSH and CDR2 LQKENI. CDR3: CASSPRPLNRANNEQFF. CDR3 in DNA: TGTGCCAGCTCACCACGACCGCTGAACAGGGCAAACAATGAGCAGTTCTTC.

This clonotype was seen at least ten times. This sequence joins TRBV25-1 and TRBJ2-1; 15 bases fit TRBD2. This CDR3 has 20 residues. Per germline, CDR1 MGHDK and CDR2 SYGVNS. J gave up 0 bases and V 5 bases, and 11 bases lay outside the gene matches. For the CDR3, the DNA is TGTGCCAGCAGTTCCACCGGGACTAGCGGGAGGACGAGCTCCTACAATGAGCAGTTCTTC. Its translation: CASSSTGTSGRTSSYNEQFF.

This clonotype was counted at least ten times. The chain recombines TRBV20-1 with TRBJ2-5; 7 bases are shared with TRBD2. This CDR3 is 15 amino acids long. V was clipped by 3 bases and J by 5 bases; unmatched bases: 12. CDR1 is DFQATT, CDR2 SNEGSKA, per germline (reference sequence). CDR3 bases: TGCAGTGCTAGTCCCGAGGCGGGGGAGGAGGAGACCCAGTACTTC. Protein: CSASPEAGEEETQYF.

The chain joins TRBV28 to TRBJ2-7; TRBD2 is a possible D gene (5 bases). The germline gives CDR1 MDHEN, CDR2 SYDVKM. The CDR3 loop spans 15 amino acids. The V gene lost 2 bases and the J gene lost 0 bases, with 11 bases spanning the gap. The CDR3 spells CASSLMTGSSYEQYF. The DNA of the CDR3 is TGTGCCAGCAGTTTAATGACGGGAAGCTCCTACGAGCAGTACTTC.

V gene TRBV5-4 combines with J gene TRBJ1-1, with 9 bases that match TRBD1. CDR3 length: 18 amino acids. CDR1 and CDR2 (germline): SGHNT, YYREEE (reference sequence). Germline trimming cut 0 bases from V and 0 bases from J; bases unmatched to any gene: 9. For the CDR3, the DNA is TGTGCCAGCAGCTTGGAAGGGACAGGGATCGTCATGAACACTGAAGCTTTCTTT. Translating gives CASSLEGTGIVMNTEAFF. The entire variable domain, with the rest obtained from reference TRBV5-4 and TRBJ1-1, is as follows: ETGVTQSPTHLIKTRGQQVTLRCSSQSGHNTVSWYQQALGQGPQFIFQYYREEENGRGNFPPRFSGLQFPNYSSELNVNALELDDSALYLCASSLEGTGIVMNTEAFFGQGTRLTVV.

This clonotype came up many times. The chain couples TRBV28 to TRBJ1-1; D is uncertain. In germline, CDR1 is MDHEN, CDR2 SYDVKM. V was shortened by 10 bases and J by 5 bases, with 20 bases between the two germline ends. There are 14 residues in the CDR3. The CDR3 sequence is CATISGARGTEAFF. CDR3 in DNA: TGTGCCACCATATCGGGAGCACGGGGTACTGAAGCTTTCTTT. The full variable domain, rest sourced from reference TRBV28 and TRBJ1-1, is DVKVTQSSRYLVKRTGEKVFLECVQDMDHENMFWYRQDPGLGLRLIYFSYDVKMKEKGDIPEGYSVSREKKERFSLILESASTNQTSMYLCATISGARGTEAFFGQGTRLTVV.

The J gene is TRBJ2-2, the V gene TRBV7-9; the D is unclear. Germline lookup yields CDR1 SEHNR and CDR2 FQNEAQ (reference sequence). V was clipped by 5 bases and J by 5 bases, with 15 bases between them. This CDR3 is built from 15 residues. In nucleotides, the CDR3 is TGTGCCAGCAGCCCACGTGCTGGGGTTACCGGGGAGCTGTTTTTT. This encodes CASSPRAGVTGELFF.

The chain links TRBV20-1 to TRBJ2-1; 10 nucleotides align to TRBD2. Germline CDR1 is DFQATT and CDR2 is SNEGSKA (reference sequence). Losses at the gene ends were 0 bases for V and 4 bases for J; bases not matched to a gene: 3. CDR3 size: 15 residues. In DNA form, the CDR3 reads TGCAGTGCTAGAGATAGCGGGGGGACTTACAATGAGCAGTTCTTC. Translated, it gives CSARDSGGTYNEQFF.

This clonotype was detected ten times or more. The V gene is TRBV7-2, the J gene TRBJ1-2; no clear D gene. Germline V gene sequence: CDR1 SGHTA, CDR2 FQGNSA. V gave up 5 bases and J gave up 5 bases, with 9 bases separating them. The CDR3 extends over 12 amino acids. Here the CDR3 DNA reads TGTGCCAGCAGCATTCCCTATTATGGCTACACCTTC. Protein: CASSIPYYGYTF.